This record covers a single T cell receptor (beta chain). An even split of each subset's genomic DNA across several immunoSEQ plates was performed. TCRdb's table, derived via immunoSEQ multiplex PCR, lists solely in-frame clones and lacks some. The sample lists about 380,000 clones, roughly 96% occurring once. This sample was included in a study of shared clonotypes between healthy human individuals. Sequencing used memory CD8+ T cells sorted from blood. Subset here: CD45RO+ cells pooled with CCR7-negative TemRA cells. This clonotype was obtained from a young man in good health.

CDR3 loop: CASIDTDRASYEQYF. CDR3 sequence (DNA): TGTGCCAGCATCGACACGGACAGGGCATCCTACGAGCAGTACTTC. The J gene is TRBJ2-7, the V gene TRBV28, with TRBD1 identical over 8 bases. Per the germline V gene, CDR1 is MDHEN and CDR2 is SYDVKM. The CDR3 has 15 amino acids. The ends lost 7 bases at V and 1 base at J; junction bases unmatched: 9.